These 29 T cell receptor beta chains originate from one sample sequenced in a study of technical replicates of blood from a handful of donors. The assay was immunoSEQ multiplex PCR, and TCRdb's table has in-frame clones only and misses some. The sample yields about 84,000 clones, approximately 97% seen once. Sequencing was carried out using T cells isolated from PBMCs. The receptors derive from a human donor in good health.

A single count supports this clone. V gene TRBV7-9 combines with J gene TRBJ2-1, with TRBD2 matching 7 bases. In germline, CDR1 is SEHNR, CDR2 FQNEAQ (reference sequence). The CDR3 sequence is 14 residues long. The ends lost 3 bases at V and 4 bases at J; junction bases unmatched: 3. The CDR3 region has the DNA TGTGCCAGCAGCTTTTCCGGGAGGTACAATGAGCAGTTCTTC. Its translation is CASSFSGRYNEQFF.

The V and J genes are TRBV7-8 and TRBJ1-3; 7 positions match TRBD1. The V gene's germline CDR1 is SGHVS and CDR2 FQNEAQ. This CDR3 has 17 amino acids. After removal of 5 bases from V and 2 bases from J, the junction contained 12 bases not matched to a gene. The CDR3 nucleotides are TGTGCCAGCAGCCCCTCCTCAGGGGGATACGCTGGAAACACCATATATTTT. This sequence encodes CASSPSSGGYAGNTIYF. The complete variable domain, with remaining parts taken from reference TRBV7-8 and TRBJ1-3, reads GAGVSQSPRYKVAKRGQDVALRCDPISGHVSLFWYQQALGQGPEFLTYFQNEAQLDKSGLPSDRFFAERPEGSVSTLKIQRTQQEDSAVYLCASSPSSGGYAGNTIYFGEGSWLTVV.

This rearrangement joins TRBV11-2 to TRBJ2-1; the D gene is possibly TRBD2 (6 bases). This CDR3 is built from 16 residues. Germline CDR1 and CDR2: SGHAT and FQNNGV. Trimming took off 1 base at V and 0 bases at J, with 10 bases between the two ends. For the CDR3, the DNA is TGTGCCAGCAGCTTAGTCCGGGGGAGCTCCTACAATGAGCAGTTCTTC. It yields the protein CASSLVRGSSYNEQFF.

V gene TRBV5-1 combines with J gene TRBJ1-2; 7 nucleotides match TRBD1. V was pared by 7 bases and J by 0 bases, with 6 bases of the junction left unmatched. The V gene's germline CDR1 is SGHRS and CDR2 YFSETQ. This CDR3 contains 14 residues. The CDR3 DNA follows: TGCGCCAGCGCCAGAGACAGGGCTAACTATGGCTACACCTTC. It yields the protein CASARDRANYGYTF.

The gene calls are TRBV6-5 and TRBJ1-2; D is possibly TRBD1 (5 bases). This CDR3 contains 13 residues. The germline V gene has CDR1 MNHEY and CDR2 SVGAGI. Trimming shortened V by 0 bases and J by 7 bases, and 9 bases separated the two germline ends. The DNA of the CDR3 is TGTGCCAGCAGTTACTCCGGGACTAGTGGCTACACCTTC. Translated: CASSYSGTSGYTF.

The chain couples TRBV4-1 to TRBJ2-3, with 12 bases that match TRBD2. Germline CDR1 MGHRA, CDR2 YSYEKL. V lost 1 base to trimming and J lost 1 base; unmatched junction nucleotides: 6. The CDR3 consists of 18 residues. The CDR3 region has the DNA TGCGCCAGCAGCCAAGGACTAGCGGGAGTTGGTGGCACAGATACGCAGTATTTT. The encoded protein is CASSQGLAGVGGTDTQYF.

The chain combines TRBV28 with TRBJ2-7, with D possibly matching TRBD1 (6 bases). The CDR3 is 14 amino acids. V was pared by 7 bases and J by 0 bases, with 13 bases between. Germline values: CDR1 MDHEN, CDR2 SYDVKM. The CDR3 sequence is CASTTEDSSYEQYF. The CDR3 DNA follows: TGTGCCAGCACGACCGAGGACAGCTCCTACGAGCAGTACTTC.

The V and J genes are TRBV7-2 and TRBJ2-3; 9 nucleotides match TRBD2. CDR1 and CDR2 (germline): SGHTA, FQGNSA. Trimming removed 4 bases from V and 6 bases from J; junction bases left unmatched: 5. The CDR3 runs 14 residues. The CDR3 sequence is CASSSTSGRDTQYF. In DNA form, the CDR3 reads TGTGCCAGCAGCTCAACGAGCGGGAGGGATACGCAGTATTTT.

The rearrangement uses TRBV13 and TRBJ2-1; 9 bases are a match to TRBD2. Trimming cost V 0 bases and J 7 bases; bases outside gene matches: 4. Per germline, CDR1 PRHDT and CDR2 FYEKMQ (reference sequence). The CDR3 loop spans 15 amino acids. The CDR3: CASSLGTSGQNEQFF. As DNA, the CDR3 is TGTGCCAGCAGCTTAGGGACTAGCGGCCAGAATGAGCAGTTCTTC.

The gene calls are TRBV30 and TRBJ1-2; D gene uncertain. Germline-derived CDR1 and CDR2 are GTSNPN and SVGIG (reference sequence). The CDR3 length is 12 residues. The ends were cut back, 4 bases at V and 5 bases at J, with 11 bases in the middle. CDR3 protein: CAWTLGGYGYTF. Here the CDR3 DNA reads TGTGCCTGGACCCTGGGAGGGTATGGCTACACCTTC. The whole variable domain, filled in from reference TRBV30 and TRBJ1-2, reads SQTIHQWPATLVQPVGSPLSLECTVEGTSNPNLYWYRQAAGRGLQLLFYSVGIGQISSEVPQNLSASRPQDRQFILSSKKLLLSDSGFYLCAWTLGGYGYTFGSGTRLTVV.

The chain couples TRBV5-4 to TRBJ2-7; 8 nucleotides align to TRBD1. Trimming at V came to 10 bases and at J to 6 bases, leaving 6 bases not matched to a gene. The CDR3 is 11 amino acids. From germline, CDR1 is SGHNT and CDR2 YYREEE (reference sequence). The CDR3 is CAARTGSEQYF. The CDR3 DNA sequence: TGTGCCGCTCGGACAGGGTCCGAGCAGTACTTC.

The CDR3 coding sequence is TGTGCCAGCAGCTTAGCCACTAGACAGAACACTGAAGCTTTCTTT. It is translated as CASSLATRQNTEAFF. The gene calls are TRBV11-2 and TRBJ1-1; D unresolved. Trimming removed 1 base from V and 1 base from J, with 10 bases in between. The CDR3 loop spans 15 amino acids. The V gene's germline CDR1 is SGHAT and CDR2 FQNNGV.

This clone was found a few times. The chain has TRBV14 and TRBJ2-7; possibly TRBD2 for D (6 bases). Germline lookup yields CDR1 SGHDN and CDR2 FVKESK. The length of the CDR3 is 14 residues. With 1 base removed from V and 4 bases from J, the gap between germline ends came to 11 bases. The chain's CDR3 is CASSQVGGRYEQYF. The CDR3 nucleotides read TGTGCCAGCAGCCAAGTCGGGGGACGATACGAGCAGTACTTC.

The gene calls are TRBV7-3 and TRBJ2-3; 8 bases map to TRBD2. V dropped 4 bases and J dropped 4; count of bases not matched to a gene: 10. CDR1 is SGHTA, CDR2 FQGTGA, per germline. The CDR3 sequence is 16 residues long. CDR3 sequence reads: CASSSIAGGLPDTQYF. The CDR3 coding sequence is TGTGCCAGCAGCTCAATTGCGGGGGGCCTTCCAGATACGCAGTATTTT.

The J gene is TRBJ2-3, the V gene TRBV11-2, with TRBD1 identical over 8 bases. With 5 bases clipped from V and 2 bases from J, the junction kept 6 bases outside the gene matches. CDR3 length equals 15 residues. Germline-derived CDR1 and CDR2 are SGHAT and FQNNGV. The CDR3 reads CASSPTTGATDTQYF. The CDR3 DNA is TGTGCCAGCAGCCCGACGACAGGGGCCACAGATACGCAGTATTTT.

This rearrangement joins TRBV6-5 to TRBJ1-1; D not resolved. With 11 bases removed from V and 4 bases from J, the gap between germline ends came to 17 bases. Germline assignment: CDR1 MNHEY and CDR2 SVGAGI. CDR3 length: 13 amino acids. The CDR3 DNA follows: TGTGCCGCGAGAGGTCAGCAATTCACTGAAGCTTTCTTT. Translating it yields CAARGQQFTEAFF.

The CDR3 sequence: CASSRPGEETQYF. The DNA of the CDR3 is TGTGCCAGCAGTCGGCCGGGAGAAGAGACCCAGTACTTC. V and J are TRBV25-1 and TRBJ2-5; possibly TRBD2 for D (6 bases). Germline V lookup: CDR1 MGHDK, CDR2 SYGVNS. Trimming removed 5 bases at V and 3 bases at J, with 10 bases between. The CDR3 covers 13 residues.

This chain uses TRBV5-4 with TRBJ2-5, with 7 bases lining up with TRBD2. The CDR3 extends over 15 amino acids. Trimming took 4 bases from V and 5 from J; bases not matched to a gene: 11. CDR1 is SGHNT, CDR2 YYREEE, per germline (reference sequence). The CDR3 nucleotides read TGTGCCAGCAGCCCCAGACTAGGGGAGGGTGAGACCCAGTACTTC. It is translated as CASSPRLGEGETQYF.

The chain links TRBV5-1 to TRBJ2-7; 10 bases agree with TRBD2. The CDR3 covers 12 residues. The junction had 6 bases not matched to a gene; V was cut back by 4 bases and J by 11 bases. Germline CDR1 is SGHRS and CDR2 is YFSETQ. The CDR3 loop is CASSGGLAFKYF. The CDR3 DNA follows: TGCGCCAGCAGCGGGGGACTAGCGTTCAAGTACTTC.

With regard to this clone: The junction and the germline gene differ at one end; a read error may be behind it. V usage is TRBV7-8 and J usage is TRBJ1-4, with D hard to call. The CDR3 consists of 16 residues. Germline loops: CDR1 SGHVS, CDR2 FQNEAQ. The CDR3 bases are TGTGCCAGCAGCTTAGTTATCCGGGGTACTAATGAAAAGCTGTTTTTT. It specifies CASSLVIRGTNEKLFF.

This chain joins TRBV7-8 and TRBJ2-1; the match to TRBD2 covers 8 bases. Germline V gene sequence: CDR1 SGHVS, CDR2 FQNEAQ. V dropped 3 bases and J dropped 5; count of bases not matched to a gene: 9. The CDR3 has 16 residues. CDR3 coding DNA: TGTGCCAGCAGCTTTGTAGCGGGACTACTTGACAATGAGCAGTTCTTC. Its protein product is CASSFVAGLLDNEQFF.

J is TRBJ2-1 and V is TRBV5-4; D perhaps matches TRBD2 (5 bases). Trimming shortened V by 0 bases and J by 9 bases, and 7 bases separated the two germline ends. Germline V lookup: CDR1 SGHNT, CDR2 YYREEE (reference sequence). The CDR3 consists of 12 residues. The DNA of the CDR3 is TGTGCCAGCAGCTTGGGCGGAGGTGAGCAGTTCTTC. Translating it yields CASSLGGGEQFF.

The chain joins TRBV5-1 to TRBJ2-3; 16 positions agree with TRBD2. The CDR3 contains 22 residues. CDR1 and CDR2 from the germline V gene are SGHRS and YFSETQ. Trimming took 5 bases from V and 2 from J; bases not matched to a gene: 20. Here the CDR3 DNA reads TGCGCCAGCAGTCTGACCGCGGGACTAGCGGGAGGGCCTGCGGTCGTCACAGATACGCAGTATTTT. Amino acid sequence: CASSLTAGLAGGPAVVTDTQYF. Full variable domain (missing parts from reference TRBV5-1 and TRBJ2-3): KAGVTQTPRYLIKTRGQQVTLSCSPISGHRSVSWYQQTPGQGLQFLFEYFSETQRNKGNFPGRFSGRQFSNSRSEMNVSTLELGDSALYLCASSLTAGLAGGPAVVTDTQYFGPGTRLTVL.

This clone was recorded only once. The chain has TRBV11-2 and TRBJ2-1, with TRBD1 identical over 9 bases. Germline V gene lookup returns CDR1 SGHAT and CDR2 FQNNGV. CDR3 length: 14 residues. V was pared by 7 bases and J by 7 bases, with 8 bases of the junction left unmatched. The CDR3 loop reads CASTNFGQGNEQFF. In DNA, the CDR3 is TGTGCCAGCACCAACTTCGGACAGGGGAATGAGCAGTTCTTC.

Comment on this clone: This is likely a read error, given that the CDR3 carries no conserved phenylalanine or tryptophan at its end. No DNA is shown, since the ends of the CDR3 on it are uncertain; the CDR3 is the one TCRdb lists. This sequence joins TRBV6-5 and TRBJ1-1. Germline V gives CDR1 MNHEY, CDR2 SVGAGI. The CDR3 numbers 9 amino acids, ends counted. The CDR3 sequence is CASGGDPPS.

The chain employs TRBV10-3 and TRBJ2-2, with D possibly matching TRBD2 (6 bases). From germline, CDR1 is ENHRY and CDR2 SYGVKD. This CDR3 is 13 amino acids long. The V end was cut by 8 bases, the J end by 4 bases, with 11 bases between. CDR3 sequence: CAIRGLITGELFF. CDR3 coding DNA: TGTGCCATCCGGGGACTTATCACCGGGGAGCTGTTTTTT.

The V call is TRBV5-1, the J call TRBJ1-1, with 8 bases matching TRBD1. This CDR3 contains 15 residues. V shed 0 bases and J 6 bases; nucleotides not matched to a gene: 7. The V gene's germline CDR1 is SGHRS and CDR2 YFSETQ. The CDR3 loop reads CASSLAPTGVAEAFF. DNA for the CDR3: TGCGCCAGCAGCTTGGCCCCGACAGGGGTCGCTGAAGCTTTCTTT.

A single count supports this clone. The rearrangement links TRBV30 to TRBJ2-1, with 12 bases lining up with TRBD2. This CDR3 comprises 15 residues. Germline CDR1 GTSNPN, CDR2 SVGIG (reference sequence). J gave up 4 bases and V 5 bases, and 6 bases lay outside the gene matches. CDR3 nucleotides: TGTGCCTGGTTCCCTAGCGGGGGGGCTTACAATGAGCAGTTCTTC. It yields the protein CAWFPSGGAYNEQFF. Using reference TRBV30 and TRBJ2-1 for the parts outside the CDR3, the full variable domain is SQTIHQWPATLVQPVGSPLSLECTVEGTSNPNLYWYRQAAGRGLQLLFYSVGIGQISSEVPQNLSASRPQDRQFILSSKKLLLSDSGFYLCAWFPSGGAYNEQFFGPGTRLTVL.

The genes are TRBV5-1 and TRBJ2-2; D may be TRBD2 (6 bases). CDR3 length equals 14 residues. Trimming stripped 6 bases from V and 1 base from J, with 10 bases between. The germline V gene has CDR1 SGHRS and CDR2 YFSETQ. The CDR3 sequence is CASNLGGNTGELFF. The DNA of the CDR3 is TGCGCCAGCAATTTGGGAGGGAACACCGGGGAGCTGTTTTTT.